Below, 14 T cell receptor beta chains from the same sample are listed, as sequenced in a study of T cell clonality in common variable immunodeficiency. Study-level results: Reportedly, TCR beta sequences from common variable immunodeficiency showed fewer deletions and N-nucleotide insertions.

No cognate antigen is known for these TCRs. The protocol was immunoSEQ multiplex PCR, while the TCRdb copy is restricted to in-frame clones and leaves out a portion. This sample carries roughly 17,000 clones and no singletons, and 13% to 15% goes to the top ten. Sequencing was performed on peripheral blood mononuclear cells. These receptors came from a human donor with common variable immunodeficiency.

This clone occurred a few times. The read ends 3 residues shy of where the CDR3 ends; the end is completed using the germline J gene. The chain links TRBV18 to TRBJ1-2, with TRBD1 as a possible D gene (5 bases). Looked up from germline, CDR1 is KGHSH and CDR2 is LQKENI. V gave up 2 bases and J gave up 5 bases, with 9 bases separating them. The CDR3 runs to 13 residues. This CDR3 is CASSPGHTYGYTF. Partial CDR3 DNA: TGTGCCAGCTCACCAGGACATACGTATGGC.

Remarks on this clone: Read data end 3 residues before the CDR3 end; the end is taken from the germline J gene. V gene TRBV7-9 combines with J gene TRBJ2-5; maybe TRBD1 (5 bases). V was pared by 5 bases and J by 2 bases, with 12 bases between. The CDR3 extends over 14 amino acids. Germline V gene lookup returns CDR1 SEHNR and CDR2 FQNEAQ (reference sequence). CDR3 residues: CASSARREQETQYF. The DNA read from the CDR3 is TGTGCCAGCAGCGCCCGCAGGGAACAAGAGACC. The variable domain in full, completed from reference TRBV7-9 and TRBJ2-5, reads DTGVSQNPRHKITKRGQNVTFRCDPISEHNRLYWYRQTLGQGPEFLTYFQNEAQLEKSRLLSDRFSAERPKGSFSTLEIQRTEQGDSAMYLCASSARREQETQYFGPGTRLLVL.

This clone was recorded a few times. The read falls 3 residues short of the CDR3 end, and the missing part is taken from the germline J gene. V usage is TRBV6-2 or TRBV6-3 and J usage is TRBJ2-2, with D perhaps TRBD1 (5 bases). The V gene lost 4 bases and the J gene lost 7 bases, with 13 bases spanning the gap. The germline V gene encodes CDR1 MNHEY and CDR2 SVGEGT. This CDR3 contains 14 residues. Incomplete CDR3 DNA: TGTGCCAGCAGTTTCCAGGGATTAGGCGGGGAG. Protein sequence: CASSFQGLGGE. In full, the CDR3 reads CASSFQGLGGELFF.

In regard to this clone: The read ends 3 residues early relative to the CDR3; the germline J gene fills the gap. The chain has TRBV7-3 and TRBJ1-4; D unclear. V was cut by 1 base and J by 7 bases, with 7 bases left in between. Per the germline V gene, CDR1 is SGHTA and CDR2 is FQGTGA. There are 13 residues in the CDR3. CDR3 DNA (partial): TGTGCCAGCAGCTTAAATCGAGGTGAAAAA. Translation: CASSLNRGEK. The complete CDR3 reads CASSLNRGEKLFF.

This clone came up a few times. From the germline J gene comes the end of the CDR3, since the read stops 3 residues before it. The V and J genes are TRBV19 and TRBJ2-2; D is undetermined. Germline V CDR1 and CDR2: LNHDA, SQIVND (reference sequence). This CDR3 has 14 amino acids. The germline V and J ends were trimmed by 2 bases and 0 bases, with 4 bases remaining between them. The CDR3 here is CASSIQANTGELFF. CDR3 DNA, as far as it was read: TGTGCCAGTAGTATACAGGCGAACACCGGGGAG.

This clone was seen ten or more times. The read stops 3 residues short of the end of the CDR3; the missing end is completed from the germline J gene. The rearrangement links TRBV2 to TRBJ1-1; maybe TRBD1 (6 bases). The length of the CDR3 is 14 residues. Germline CDR1 and CDR2: SNHLY and FYNNEI. Trimming removed 5 bases at V and 1 base at J, with 11 bases between. The CDR3 DNA, read in part, is TGTGCCAGCAGTATGACCAGGGGGAACACTGAA. It encodes CASSMTRGNTE. The CDR3, in full, reads CASSMTRGNTEAFF.

By frequency in the sample, this clone is medium-sized. Sequencing ends 3 residues short of the CDR3 end; the germline J gene provides the rest. The chain recombines TRBV5-4 with TRBJ2-5, with D tentatively TRBD2 (6 bases). From germline, CDR1 is SGHNT and CDR2 YYREEE (reference sequence). The V gene lost 4 bases and the J gene lost 4 bases, with 17 bases spanning the gap. The CDR3 loop spans 15 amino acids. Partial CDR3 DNA: TGTGCCAGCAGCGCCTCGGGGAGGTTTCGAGAGACC. As protein: CASSASGRFRET. The entire CDR3 protein is CASSASGRFRETQYF.

In regard to this clone: The read is 3 residues too short to cover the CDR3 end, so that end is filled in from the germline J gene. The chain links TRBV13 to TRBJ2-7; 11 nucleotides align to TRBD2. This CDR3 is 14 amino acids long. Trimming at V came to 5 bases and at J to 4 bases, leaving 4 bases not matched to a gene. Germline CDR1 is PRHDT and CDR2 is FYEKMQ (reference sequence). This chain's CDR3 is CASSQGLADYEQYF. CDR3 DNA (partial): TGTGCCAGCAGCCAGGGACTAGCGGATTACGAG.

Note on this clone: The read is 3 residues too short to cover the CDR3 end, so that end is filled in from the germline J gene. The chain combines TRBV19 with TRBJ2-7; 13 bases match TRBD2. This CDR3 comprises 14 residues. With 6 bases clipped from V and 4 bases from J, the junction kept 3 bases outside the gene matches. Per the germline V gene, CDR1 is LNHDA and CDR2 is SQIVND (reference sequence). CDR3 bases read: TGTGCCAGTAGCCGGACTAGCGGGGGATACGAG. Translation gives CASSRTSGGYE. The whole CDR3 protein is CASSRTSGGYEQYF.

Comment on this clone: The read ends 3 residues before the CDR3 terminus; that terminus is restored from the germline J gene. The chain uses TRBV29-1 and TRBJ2-1; a possible D gene is TRBD1 (6 bases). Germline lookup yields CDR1 SQVTM and CDR2 ANQGSEA. Trimming pared 7 bases from V and 8 bases from J, leaving 18 bases between. This CDR3 region has 13 residues. This CDR3 reads CSAQGFSGDEQFF. The CDR3 bases that were read are TGCAGCGCACAGGGTTTTTCGGGCGATGAG.

About this clone: The CDR3 goes on 3 residues after the read ends, and that part is filled in from the germline J gene. This rearrangement joins TRBV18 to TRBJ2-7, with D possibly matching TRBD2 (5 bases). The length of the CDR3 is 15 residues. Germline values: CDR1 KGHSH, CDR2 LQKENI. Trimming cost V 0 bases and J 2 bases, with 11 bases left between them. The CDR3 here is CASSPPTPRAYEQYF. Incomplete CDR3 DNA: TGTGCCAGCTCACCACCTACTCCGCGGGCCTACGAG. Using reference TRBV18 and TRBJ2-7 for the parts outside the CDR3, the full variable domain is NAGVMQNPRHLVRRRGQEARLRCSPMKGHSHVYWYRQLPEEGLKFMVYLQKENIIDESGMPKERFSAEFPKEGPSILRIQQVVRGDSAAYFCASSPPTPRAYEQYFGPGTRLTVT.

Note on this clone: The read terminates 3 residues before the CDR3 end, so the remaining end is supplied by the germline J gene. The chain is built from TRBV18 and TRBJ1-1, with a possible D match to TRBD1 (5 bases). The length of the CDR3 is 17 residues. V was trimmed by 1 base and J by 0 bases, leaving 15 bases between them. Germline CDR1 KGHSH, CDR2 LQKENI. The CDR3 bases that were read are TGTGCCAGCTCACCACGTACAGGAGTAATGATGAACACTGAA. Translated, it gives CASSPRTGVMMNTE. The complete CDR3 sequence is CASSPRTGVMMNTEAFF.

Turning to this clone: The CDR3 end falls 3 residues outside the read, so it is completed with the germline J gene. The genes are TRBV20-1 and TRBJ2-3; TRBD1 is a possible D gene (5 bases). V lost 3 bases and J lost 1, with 14 bases in between. Germline CDR1 DFQATT, CDR2 SNEGSKA (reference sequence). The CDR3 is 15 residues long. The CDR3 DNA, read in part, is TGCAGTGCTAGCACCAGGGTAGAAGGCACAGATACG. Residues: CSASTRVEGTDT. The full-length CDR3 reads as CSASTRVEGTDTQYF.

As regards this clone: With the read ending 3 residues before the CDR3 end, the germline J gene is used to fill in that end. The V and J genes are TRBV18 and TRBJ2-3; 9 bases fit TRBD1. Germline CDR1 KGHSH, CDR2 LQKENI. The ends lost 5 bases at V and 5 bases at J; junction bases unmatched: 8. The CDR3 runs to 15 residues. The sequenced CDR3 bases are TGTGCCAGCTCAGAGGGACAGGGTATGGGAGATACG. Translated, it gives CASSEGQGMGDT. The full CDR3 reads CASSEGQGMGDTQYF.